What follows is one TCR beta chain and its context. TCRdb keeps only in-frame clones here, not all; method: immunoSEQ multiplex PCR. The sample lists 150,000 to 200,000 clones; about 80% were seen once. Donors were grouped by their self-reported clinical history. This entry comes from a study of blood T cell repertoires in COVID-19. The overall study: Nucleic acid was either cDNA or gDNA, and it came from T cells, B-cell-depleted T cells, or PBMCs.

Sequenced sample: PBMCs or T cells enriched from blood (not recorded which). This sequence was found in a man aged 55 to 70 who had been exposed to COVID-19.

CDR3 protein: CASSARDLLQETQYF. The CDR3 DNA sequence: TGTGCCAGCAGTGCGCGGGACTTACTTCAAGAGACCCAGTACTTC. The gene calls are TRBV28 and TRBJ2-5; a possible D gene is TRBD2 (6 bases). The ends were cut back, 5 bases at V and 2 bases at J, with 15 bases in the middle. CDR3 length: 15 amino acids. Germline lookup yields CDR1 MDHEN and CDR2 SYDVKM.